This T cell receptor (beta chain) was observed in a study of blood T cells in healthy people across ages. Study-level points and caveats: The study lacked donor CMV status, which possibly confounded expanded clonotype changes. Roughly linear declines in TCR beta diversity per million T cells occurred with age.

Next came a second PCR, run for about 7 to 12 cycles, which used a sample-barcoded 5' primer along with a J-beta primer mix. Tags on each cDNA molecule came from a template-switch adaptor with 12 random nucleotides. TCRdb reprocessed the 5' RACE reads with MiXCR, giving one entry per CDR3 protein. The sample yields 700,000 or so distinct CDR3 sequences, 35% to 50% seen once. This CDR3 has 15 residues. The germline CDR1 and CDR2 sequences are MNHEY and SMNVEV (reference sequence). Notes on this clonotype: Its antigen remains unidentified.

This chain connects TRBV27 to TRBJ2-7, with TRBD2 matching 9 bases. The J call is in doubt because the DNA end fits TRBJ2-4 better. Sequenced: blood. This clonotype originated in a man at least 80 years old in good health. The CDR3 loop reads CASSRAGGLRDIQYF. The CDR3 coding sequence is TGTGCCAGCAGTAGGGCGGGAGGGCTCCGGGACATTCAGTACTTC.